These 22 T cell receptor beta chains were sequenced from one sample in a study of glioma-infiltrating T cells after dendritic cell vaccination. Method: immunoSEQ multiplex PCR; TCRdb's copy keeps in-frame clones and lacks some. The table lists tens of thousands of clones, over 75% of them singletons. Time point meaning: after dendritic cell vaccination, including at tumor progression/relapse. The sample was blood, taken after dendritic cell vaccination. The origin of the receptors is a human donor with glioblastoma.

The genes are TRBV19 and TRBJ1-1; TRBD1 aligns across 11 bases. V gave up 2 bases and J gave up 1 base; unmatched junction bases: 6. The length of the CDR3 is 17 residues. The germline V gene has CDR1 LNHDA and CDR2 SQIVND (reference sequence). CDR3: CASSIPDRGRRNTEAFF. The CDR3 nucleotides are TGTGCCAGTAGTATACCGGACAGGGGGCGCCGGAACACTGAAGCTTTCTTT.

The V call is TRBV5-1, the J call TRBJ2-3; 11 positions agree with TRBD2. The CDR3 is made up of 14 amino acids. The germline CDR1 and CDR2 sequences are SGHRS and YFSETQ. J gave up 5 bases and V 7 bases, and 6 bases lay outside the gene matches. CDR3 bases: TGCGCCAGCTTTAGCGGGGGGGCCAAAGATACGCAGTATTTT. It codes for CASFSGGAKDTQYF.

DNA for the CDR3: TGCGCCAGCAGCTTGAGCGAGAACTATGGCTACACCTTC. Translated: CASSLSENYGYTF. The rearrangement uses TRBV5-1 and TRBJ1-2; D remains unclear. There are 13 residues in the CDR3. CDR1 SGHRS and CDR2 YFSETQ come from the germline V gene. V lost 1 base and J 2 bases, leaving 6 bases between the germline ends.

The gene calls are TRBV12-5 and TRBJ2-7; D is perhaps TRBD2 (6 bases). V was clipped by 5 bases and J by 2 bases, with 13 bases between them. Germline V lookup: CDR1 LGHNT, CDR2 FRNRAP. CDR3 length: 14 amino acids. This CDR3 is CASGDRDSTYEQYF. DNA of the CDR3: TGTGCTAGTGGTGACCGGGACTCGACCTACGAGCAGTACTTC.

V gene TRBV10-2 combines with J gene TRBJ2-7; 7 bases match TRBD2. The V and J ends lost 8 bases and 2 bases, in that order; junction bases with no gene match: 6. Germline CDR1 is WSHSY and CDR2 is SAAADI. The CDR3 runs 13 residues. The CDR3 here is CASRPGGAYEQYF. For the CDR3, the DNA is TGCGCCAGCCGGCCGGGAGGTGCCTACGAGCAGTACTTC.

The chain uses TRBV7-2 and TRBJ2-7; 8 nucleotides line up with TRBD2. Per the germline V gene, CDR1 is SGHTA and CDR2 is FQGNSA. V dropped 4 bases and J dropped 3; count of bases not matched to a gene: 8. CDR3 length: 15 amino acids. The CDR3 region is CASSSGGAGVYEQYF. The CDR3 nucleotides read TGTGCCAGCAGCTCGGGGGGGGCCGGTGTCTACGAGCAGTACTTC. The variable domain in full, with the rest retrieved from reference TRBV7-2 and TRBJ2-7, is GAGVSQSPSNKVTEKGKDVELRCDPISGHTALYWYRQSLGQGLEFLIYFQGNSAPDKSGLPSDRFSAERTGGSVSTLTIQRTQQEDSAVYLCASSSGGAGVYEQYFGPGTRLTVT.

In nucleotides, the CDR3 is TGTGCCATCAGTGAGTTCGGGGGGGAGACCCAGTACTTC. Translation: CAISEFGGETQYF. This chain joins TRBV10-3 and TRBJ2-5; 7 bases agree with TRBD2. The junction had 1 base not matched to a gene; V was cut back by 1 base and J by 5 bases. Germline-derived CDR1 and CDR2 are ENHRY and SYGVKD. The CDR3 loop spans 13 amino acids.

The chain links TRBV6-6 to TRBJ2-7; maybe TRBD1 (5 bases). Germline lookup yields CDR1 MNHNY and CDR2 SVGAGI (reference sequence). Deletions cut 1 base from V and 6 bases from J, with 13 bases between. This CDR3 has 14 amino acids. The CDR3 reads CASSYFGQDSEQYF. The CDR3 nucleotides read TGTGCCAGCAGTTACTTTGGACAAGATTCCGAGCAGTACTTC.

V and J are TRBV2 and TRBJ1-6; tentative D call: TRBD1 (6 bases). V lost 3 bases to trimming and J lost 0 bases, with 9 bases between them. The CDR3 sequence is 16 residues long. Germline V lookup: CDR1 SNHLY, CDR2 FYNNEI. Here the CDR3 reads CASSERGSSYNSPLHF. CDR3 bases: TGTGCCAGCAGTGAGAGGGGGAGCTCCTATAATTCACCCCTCCACTTT.

The chain uses TRBV27 and TRBJ2-7; a possible D gene is TRBD2 (5 bases). Trimming stripped 5 bases from V and 2 bases from J, with 13 bases between. Germline V CDR1 and CDR2: MNHEY, SMNVEV (reference sequence). CDR3 length equals 14 residues. DNA of the CDR3: TGTGCCAGCAGTCCCTCCTTCGGGGCCTACGAGCAGTACTTC. Translated: CASSPSFGAYEQYF.

This chain uses TRBV11-3 with TRBJ2-6; D possibly corresponds to TRBD1 (6 bases). Trimming pared 8 bases from V and 0 bases from J, leaving 14 bases between. Per germline, CDR1 SGHNT and CDR2 YENEEA. The CDR3 loop spans 16 amino acids. CDR3 nucleotide sequence: TGTGCCAGCCTCGGGACATCTAGCTCTGGGGCCAACGTCCTGACTTTC. Its protein is CASLGTSSSGANVLTF.

This clone occurred once. The V call is TRBV7-2, the J call TRBJ1-2; 7 bases match TRBD1. Per the germline V gene, CDR1 is SGHTA and CDR2 is FQGNSA. V lost 6 bases, J lost 4 bases, and 11 bases stayed unmatched. The CDR3 sequence is 15 residues long. CDR3 in DNA: TGTGCCAGCAGTTCCGACAGGGCGAATCCCTATGGCTACACCTTC. Translation gives CASSSDRANPYGYTF.

The chain employs TRBV18 and TRBJ2-1; tentative D call: TRBD1 (6 bases). Per the germline V gene, CDR1 is KGHSH and CDR2 is LQKENI. Trimming removed 6 bases from V and 0 bases from J, with 21 bases in between. This CDR3 has 18 residues. This CDR3 is CASSWTDPGQSSYNEQFF. The CDR3 DNA reads TGTGCCAGCTCCTGGACAGACCCAGGTCAGAGCTCCTACAATGAGCAGTTCTTC.

This clone has a handful of counts. The rearrangement uses TRBV29-1 and TRBJ2-1; 10 nucleotides align to TRBD2. CDR3 length: 15 residues. Germline-derived CDR1 and CDR2 are SQVTM and ANQGSEA. V dropped 5 bases and J dropped 1; count of bases not matched to a gene: 5. DNA of the CDR3: TGCAGCGTTAAGGGACTAGCGCTTTCCTACAATGAGCAGTTCTTC. This sequence encodes CSVKGLALSYNEQFF.

This sequence joins TRBV29-1 and TRBJ1-1; 8 nucleotides agree with TRBD1. From germline, CDR1 is SQVTM and CDR2 ANQGSEA. The CDR3 has 17 residues. The ends lost 7 bases at V and 7 bases at J; junction bases unmatched: 23. DNA for the CDR3: TGCAGCGCCATAGAAGGGCCCGACAGGGGCTTTTTGGGTGAAGCTTTCTTT. Residues: CSAIEGPDRGFLGEAFF.

The chain carries TRBV5-1 and TRBJ2-3; 10 bases are shared with TRBD2. Germline lookup yields CDR1 SGHRS and CDR2 YFSETQ. With V trimmed by 3 bases and J by 1 base, 5 bases remained unmatched. This CDR3 has 16 residues. The CDR3 here is CASSYLGTSGTDTQYF. CDR3 in DNA: TGCGCCAGCAGCTACCTCGGGACTAGCGGCACAGATACGCAGTATTTT. Complete variable domain (other parts from reference TRBV5-1 and TRBJ2-3): KAGVTQTPRYLIKTRGQQVTLSCSPISGHRSVSWYQQTPGQGLQFLFEYFSETQRNKGNFPGRFSGRQFSNSRSEMNVSTLELGDSALYLCASSYLGTSGTDTQYFGPGTRLTVL.

The chain is built from TRBV29-1 and TRBJ1-2; 8 positions match TRBD1. The J segment lost 4 bases and the V segment lost 8 bases, leaving 12 bases of the junction unmatched. The CDR3 is 14 residues long. CDR1 is SQVTM, CDR2 ANQGSEA, per germline. The CDR3 DNA is TGCAGCCCCTTACCCAACAGGGGGACCTATGGCTACACCTTC. It is translated as CSPLPNRGTYGYTF.

The table lists this clone with a count of one. This chain joins TRBV10-3 and TRBJ2-5; 7 bases are a match to TRBD2. The CDR3 extends over 16 amino acids. Germline V lookup: CDR1 ENHRY, CDR2 SYGVKD. J was trimmed by 2 bases and V by 3 bases; bases with no gene match: 9. The CDR3 is CAISDGERGLQETQYF. The CDR3 region has the DNA TGTGCCATCAGTGACGGGGAGCGGGGCCTGCAAGAGACCCAGTACTTC.

V is TRBV7-9 and J is TRBJ2-7; 9 bases are shared with TRBD2. Germline V lookup: CDR1 SEHNR, CDR2 FQNEAQ (reference sequence). The CDR3 has 15 amino acids. With 7 bases clipped from V and 6 bases from J, the junction kept 13 bases outside the gene matches. The CDR3 DNA reads as TGTGCCAGCATCAGTCCCGGGACTAGCCTTAGCGAGCAGTACTTC. As protein: CASISPGTSLSEQYF.

This clone is a singleton in its sample. The V gene is TRBV5-6, the J gene TRBJ2-1, with TRBD2 matching over 8 bases. V trimming: 1 base; J trimming: 4 bases; junction bases outside the gene matches: 4. Germline V lookup: CDR1 SGHDT, CDR2 YYEEEE. The CDR3 covers 15 residues. CDR3 DNA sequence: TGTGCCAGCAGCTTGACTAGCGGTCAATACAATGAGCAGTTCTTC. Translating it yields CASSLTSGQYNEQFF. The full variable domain, rest sourced from reference TRBV5-6 and TRBJ2-1, is DAGVTQSPTHLIKTRGQQVTLRCSPKSGHDTVSWYQQALGQGPQFIFQYYEEEERQRGNFPDRFSGHQFPNYSSELNVNALLLGDSALYLCASSLTSGQYNEQFFGPGTRLTVL.

The genes are TRBV10-3 and TRBJ2-7; possibly TRBD1 for D (5 bases). The CDR3 covers 13 residues. The germline gives CDR1 ENHRY, CDR2 SYGVKD. Between the trimmed V and J ends, which lost 7 bases and 0 bases, there was a span of 10 bases. CDR3 nucleotides: TGTGCCATCAAGCCAGGGCCCTCCTACGAGCAGTACTTC. It translates to CAIKPGPSYEQYF.

The chain recombines TRBV9 with TRBJ1-2, with D perhaps TRBD1 (6 bases). The V end was cut by 4 bases, the J end by 4 bases, with 17 bases between. Germline values: CDR1 SGDLS, CDR2 YYNGEE. The CDR3 consists of 15 residues. As DNA, the CDR3 is TGTGCCAGCAGCCCACAGGGCGGAGGAGGCTATGGCTACACCTTC. Protein product: CASSPQGGGGYGYTF.